This T cell receptor (beta chain) was obtained from a study of T-cell memory formation after mild COVID-19. Study conclusions and caveats: Some clones that responded were present in memory (sampled pre-infection), which suggests cross-reactive memory joined. SARS-CoV-2 specificity was not confirmed for second-wave clones peaking on day 37. CD4/CD8 balance held among clones contracting day 15 to 85, and later expanders leaned CD4+.

Per the germline V gene, CDR1 is ENHRY and CDR2 is SYGVKD. The CDR3 runs 15 residues. The V end was cut by 10 bases, the J end by 1 base, with 16 bases between. For this clonotype: The antigen is not known.

5'RACE primed from the constant segment yielded TCR alpha and TCR beta cDNA libraries bearing sample barcodes and UMIs. One entry per CDR3 protein, called by TCRdb with MiXCR from the 5' RACE reads. Here the sample spans 400,000 to 550,000 distinct CDR3 sequences, roughly 23% being singletons. The chain has TRBV10-3 and TRBJ2-2; weak D call: TRBD1 (5 bases). The receptor was derived from an adult woman who had mild COVID-19 (a few samples of this study predate the infection). Cell type and time point are not known. Material for sequencing was PBMCs or a T cell subset sorted from them (not recorded which). CDR3 in amino acids: CATTGWGRNTGELFF. CDR3 bases: TGTGCCACCACAGGCTGGGGTAGGAACACCGGGGAGCTGTTTTTT.